The 17 T cell receptor beta chains below come from one sample, sequenced in a study of T cell responses to AZD1222 COVID-19 vaccine. TCRdb keeps only in-frame clones here, not all; method: immunoSEQ multiplex PCR. There are some 120,000 clones in the sample; around 81% occur only once, and 9.4% lies in the top ten. The sequences come from peripheral blood, collected on day 0 of AZD1222 vaccination. These receptors all stem from an adult in good health.

This clone appeared a few times. This chain joins TRBV6-5 and TRBJ1-1; TRBD1 might be the D (5 bases). This CDR3 is built from 15 residues. Per germline, CDR1 MNHEY and CDR2 SVGAGI. V was pared by 2 bases and J by 4 bases, with 14 bases between. CDR3 protein: CASSYGGERGTEAFF. The CDR3 DNA follows: TGTGCCAGCAGTTACGGGGGGGAAAGGGGCACTGAAGCTTTCTTT.

This rearrangement joins TRBV18 to TRBJ2-2, with D possibly matching TRBD2 (6 bases). The CDR3 totals 15 residues. V lost 3 bases and J lost 7, with 15 bases in between. Germline V gene sequence: CDR1 KGHSH, CDR2 LQKENI. DNA of the CDR3: TGTGCCAGCTCACCTCAGGGAGGCGAAGTCGGGGAGCTGTTTTTT. Translated: CASSPQGGEVGELFF.

This chain connects TRBV5-4 to TRBJ2-5; D unresolved. V was shortened by 0 bases and J by 1 base, with 13 bases between the two germline ends. The length of the CDR3 is 16 residues. The germline V gene encodes CDR1 SGHNT and CDR2 YYREEE (reference sequence). The CDR3 nucleotides are TGTGCCAGCAGCTTGGGGCGGAAAATTCTCCAAGAGACCCAGTACTTC. The encoded protein is CASSLGRKILQETQYF.

J is TRBJ1-6 and V is TRBV6-5; TRBD1 aligns across 7 bases. Germline lookup yields CDR1 MNHEY and CDR2 SVGAGI. V lost 5 bases to trimming and J lost 0 bases; unmatched junction nucleotides: 1. The CDR3 is made up of 15 amino acids. The CDR3 bases are TGTGCCAGCAGTCGGGACAGCTCCTATAATTCACCCCTCCACTTT. This translates into CASSRDSSYNSPLHF.

The chain combines TRBV7-2 with TRBJ2-3; a weak D match, TRBD1 (5 bases). Between the trimmed V and J ends, which lost 5 bases and 0 bases, there was a span of 15 bases. The germline gives CDR1 SGHTA, CDR2 FQGNSA. This CDR3 has 16 residues. CDR3 coding DNA: TGTGCCAGCAGCCACGGAGACAGACTTAGCACAGATACGCAGTATTTT. Encoded protein: CASSHGDRLSTDTQYF.

This clone was observed a few times. CDR3 nucleotides: TGTGCCAGCAGCCGAGAAACGGGAGTGTTTTCCGGGGAGCTGTTTTTT. As protein: CASSRETGVFSGELFF. The chain joins TRBV14 to TRBJ2-2; a weak D match, TRBD2 (6 bases). V was cut by 4 bases and J by 6 bases, with 18 bases left in between. The CDR3 has 16 amino acids. CDR1 is SGHDN, CDR2 FVKESK, per germline.

The chain joins TRBV6-5 to TRBJ1-1; 8 positions agree with TRBD1. CDR3 size: 12 residues. Germline CDR1 is MNHEY and CDR2 is SVGAGI. The J segment lost 6 bases and the V segment lost 8 bases, leaving 5 bases of the junction unmatched. CDR3 DNA: TGTGCCAGCGACAGGGGATTCGCTGAAGCTTTCTTT. This codes for CASDRGFAEAFF.

This clone showed up just once. This chain uses TRBV29-1 with TRBJ1-5, with D hard to call. V gave up 4 bases and J gave up 5 bases, with 12 bases separating them. Germline assignment: CDR1 SQVTM and CDR2 ANQGSEA. This CDR3 spans 13 amino acids. DNA of the CDR3: TGCAGCGTTGTAATGGGAGTGGATCAGCCCCAGCATTTT. Amino acid sequence: CSVVMGVDQPQHF.

This chain uses TRBV4-1 with TRBJ2-5; D remains ambiguous. There are 14 residues in the CDR3. CDR1 is MGHRA and CDR2 is YSYEKL in the germline V gene. V was clipped by 3 bases and J by 5 bases, with 13 bases between them. The chain's CDR3 is CASSQDGRRETQYF. The CDR3 nucleotides read TGCGCCAGCAGCCAGGACGGTAGGCGGGAGACCCAGTACTTC.

The chain employs TRBV11-3 and TRBJ2-3, with 11 positions matching TRBD2. Germline assignment: CDR1 SGHNT and CDR2 YENEEA. J lost 0 bases, V lost 5 bases, and 4 bases had no gene match. The CDR3 has 16 residues. The DNA for the CDR3 is TGTGCCAGCAGCCTAGCGGGGGGTTCTAGCACAGATACGCAGTATTTT. Protein product: CASSLAGGSSTDTQYF.

The chain links TRBV7-9 to TRBJ1-2; D is unresolved. Looked up from germline, CDR1 is SEHNR and CDR2 is FQNEAQ (reference sequence). The CDR3 extends over 13 amino acids. Trimming cost V 7 bases and J 0 bases, with 9 bases left between them. The DNA of the CDR3 is TGTGCCAGCAACCAAGAAGCTAACTATGGCTACACCTTC. This gives the protein CASNQEANYGYTF.

Only a few counts were recorded for this clone. The V and J genes are TRBV7-2 and TRBJ1-5; D is undetermined. Between the trimmed V and J ends, which lost 1 base and 7 bases, there was a span of 5 bases. The CDR3 is 12 amino acids. CDR1 is SGHTA, CDR2 FQGNSA, per germline. CDR3 sequence: CASSLDLQPQHF. The CDR3 DNA follows: TGTGCCAGCAGCTTAGATCTACAGCCCCAGCATTTT.

This chain joins TRBV5-5 and TRBJ1-1; D perhaps matches TRBD1 (6 bases). The CDR3 is 15 amino acids. V lost 1 base, J lost 2 bases, and 12 bases lay in between. The V gene's germline CDR1 is SGHKS and CDR2 YYEKEE (reference sequence). CDR3 residues: CASSLSPGTNTEAFF. The CDR3 DNA sequence: TGTGCCAGCAGCTTGAGCCCCGGGACAAACACTGAAGCTTTCTTT.

This chain joins TRBV13 and TRBJ2-7, with D possibly being TRBD2 (6 bases). Per the germline V gene, CDR1 is PRHDT and CDR2 is FYEKMQ (reference sequence). The CDR3 length is 15 residues. Trimming shortened V by 3 bases and J by 7 bases, and 19 bases separated the two germline ends. The CDR3 region is CASSFQERRGGEQYF. CDR3 sequence (DNA): TGTGCCAGCAGCTTTCAGGAGAGGAGGGGCGGGGAGCAGTACTTC.

This chain links TRBV12-3 or TRBV12-4 with TRBJ1-1, with D possibly being TRBD1 (5 bases). The V and J ends lost 8 bases and 2 bases respectively, with 12 bases between them. The CDR3 has 13 residues. The chain's CDR3 is CASGVTVNTEAFF. Written as DNA, the CDR3 is TGTGCCAGCGGGGTGACAGTCAACACTGAAGCTTTCTTT.

This clone appeared a few times. The chain carries TRBV2 and TRBJ1-1; D is possibly TRBD1 (5 bases). The V gene's germline CDR1 is SNHLY and CDR2 FYNNEI. Deletions cut 9 bases from V and 5 bases from J, with 16 bases between. The CDR3 consists of 13 residues. CDR3 amino acids: CASREEAGTEAFF. CDR3 coding DNA: TGTGCCAGTAGGGAGGAGGCAGGGACTGAAGCTTTCTTT.

The gene calls are TRBV28 and TRBJ1-6; no clear D. Per the germline V gene, CDR1 is MDHEN and CDR2 is SYDVKM. V gave up 7 bases and J gave up 7 bases, with 8 bases separating them. The CDR3 is 12 amino acids. The CDR3 protein is CASIKNNSPLHF. Here the CDR3 DNA reads TGTGCCAGCATTAAAAACAATTCACCCCTCCACTTT.